This T cell receptor beta chain was documented in a study of beta chain features in type 1 diabetes. Study outcomes and limitations: Shorter TCRB CDR3s, moderately but significantly so, were found in Type 1 diabetes patients in all four CD4+ subsets. There were fewer insertions and more deletions at the VDJ junctions of type 1 diabetes patients. A possible short-template PCR bias applies equally to patients and controls.

On average, the one heparinised blood draw given by each donor was about 116 mL. Investigators reverse transcribed all isolated RNA, so they sequenced expressed TCRB transcripts. The method was immunoSEQ multiplex PCR; TCRdb's version includes in-frame clones alone and lacks a portion of them. The table shows some 410,000 clones, with more than 11% occurring only once. In its sample, this clone was seen a few times. As yet, its antigen is unknown. Other DNA sequences in the sample encode the same CDR3. Sequenced input: naive CD4+ T cells from blood. This clonotype originated in a man aged 30 to 39 in good health.

The CDR3 DNA is TGCAGCGGTGGGACAGGGACGAACTATGGCTACACCTTC. Protein sequence: CSGGTGTNYGYTF. The gene calls are TRBV29-1 and TRBJ1-2; 9 nucleotides match TRBD1. This CDR3 spans 13 amino acids. V was clipped by 7 bases and J by 2 bases; unmatched bases: 5. The germline CDR1 and CDR2 sequences are SQVTM and ANQGSEA.